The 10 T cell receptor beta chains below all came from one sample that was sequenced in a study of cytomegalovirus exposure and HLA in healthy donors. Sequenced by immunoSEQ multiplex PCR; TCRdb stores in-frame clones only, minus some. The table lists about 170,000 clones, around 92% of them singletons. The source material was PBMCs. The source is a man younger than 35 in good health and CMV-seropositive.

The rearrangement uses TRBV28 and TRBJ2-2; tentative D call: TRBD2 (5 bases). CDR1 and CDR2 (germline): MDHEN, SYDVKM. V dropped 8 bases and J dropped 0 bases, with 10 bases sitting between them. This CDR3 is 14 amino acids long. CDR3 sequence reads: CASRTYTNTGELFF. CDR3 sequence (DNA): TGTGCCAGCCGGACTTATACGAACACCGGGGAGCTGTTTTTT.

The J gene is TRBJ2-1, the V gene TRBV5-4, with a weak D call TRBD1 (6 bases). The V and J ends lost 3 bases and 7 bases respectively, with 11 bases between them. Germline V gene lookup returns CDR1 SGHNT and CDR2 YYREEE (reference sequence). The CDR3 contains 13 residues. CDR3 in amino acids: CASSSSDRNEQFF. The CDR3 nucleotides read TGTGCCAGCAGCTCATCCGACAGGAATGAGCAGTTCTTC.

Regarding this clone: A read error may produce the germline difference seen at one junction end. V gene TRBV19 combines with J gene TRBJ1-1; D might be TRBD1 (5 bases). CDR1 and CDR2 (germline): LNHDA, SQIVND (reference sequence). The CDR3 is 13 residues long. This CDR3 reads CASSMSSPTPDIF. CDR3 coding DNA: TGTGCCAGTAGTATGAGCAGCCCCACTCCGGACATCTTT.

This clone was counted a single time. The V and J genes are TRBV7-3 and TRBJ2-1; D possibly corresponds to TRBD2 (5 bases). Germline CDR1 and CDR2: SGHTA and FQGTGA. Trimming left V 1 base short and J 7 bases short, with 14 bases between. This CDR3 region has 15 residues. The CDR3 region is CASSLIGLTTNEQFF. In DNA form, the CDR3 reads TGTGCCAGCAGCTTAATAGGACTGACTACAAATGAGCAGTTCTTC.

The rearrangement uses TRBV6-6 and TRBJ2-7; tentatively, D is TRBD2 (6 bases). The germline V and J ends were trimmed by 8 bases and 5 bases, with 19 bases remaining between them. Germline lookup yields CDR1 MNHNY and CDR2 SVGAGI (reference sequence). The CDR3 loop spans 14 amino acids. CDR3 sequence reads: CASLSRGSRDEQYF. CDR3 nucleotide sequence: TGTGCCAGCCTTAGCCGGGGGAGCCGTGACGAGCAGTACTTC.

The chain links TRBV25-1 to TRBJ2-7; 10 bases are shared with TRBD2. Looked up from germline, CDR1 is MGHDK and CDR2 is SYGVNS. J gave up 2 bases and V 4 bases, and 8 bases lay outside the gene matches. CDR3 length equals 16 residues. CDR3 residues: CASSGNLAGVPYEQYF. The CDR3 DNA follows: TGTGCCAGCAGTGGGAACCTAGCGGGAGTGCCCTACGAGCAGTACTTC.

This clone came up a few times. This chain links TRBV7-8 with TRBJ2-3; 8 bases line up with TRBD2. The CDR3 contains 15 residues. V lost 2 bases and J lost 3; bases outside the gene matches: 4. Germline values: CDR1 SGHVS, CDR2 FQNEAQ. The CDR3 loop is CASSLRREGTDTQYF. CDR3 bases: TGTGCCAGCAGCTTACGCCGGGAGGGAACAGATACGCAGTATTTT.

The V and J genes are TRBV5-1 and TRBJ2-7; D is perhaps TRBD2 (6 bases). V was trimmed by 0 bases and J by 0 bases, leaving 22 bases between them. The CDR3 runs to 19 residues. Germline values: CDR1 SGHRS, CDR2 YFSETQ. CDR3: CASSLEPGLGFASSYEQYF. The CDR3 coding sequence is TGCGCCAGCAGCTTGGAGCCGGGACTCGGCTTTGCCTCCTCCTACGAGCAGTACTTC.

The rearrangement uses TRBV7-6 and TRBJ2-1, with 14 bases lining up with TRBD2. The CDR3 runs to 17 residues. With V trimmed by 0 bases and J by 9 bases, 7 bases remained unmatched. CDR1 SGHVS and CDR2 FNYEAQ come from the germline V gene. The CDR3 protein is CASSLAGGLAGVAEQFF. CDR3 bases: TGTGCCAGCAGCTTAGCGGGGGGACTAGCGGGAGTCGCTGAGCAGTTCTTC.

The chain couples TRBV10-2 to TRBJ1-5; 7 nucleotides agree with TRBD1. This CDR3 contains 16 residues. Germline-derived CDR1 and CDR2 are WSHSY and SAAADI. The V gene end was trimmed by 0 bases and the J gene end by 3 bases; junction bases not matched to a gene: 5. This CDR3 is CASSESSGGLNQPQHF. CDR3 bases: TGCGCCAGCAGTGAGTCTTCAGGGGGGCTCAATCAGCCCCAGCATTTT.